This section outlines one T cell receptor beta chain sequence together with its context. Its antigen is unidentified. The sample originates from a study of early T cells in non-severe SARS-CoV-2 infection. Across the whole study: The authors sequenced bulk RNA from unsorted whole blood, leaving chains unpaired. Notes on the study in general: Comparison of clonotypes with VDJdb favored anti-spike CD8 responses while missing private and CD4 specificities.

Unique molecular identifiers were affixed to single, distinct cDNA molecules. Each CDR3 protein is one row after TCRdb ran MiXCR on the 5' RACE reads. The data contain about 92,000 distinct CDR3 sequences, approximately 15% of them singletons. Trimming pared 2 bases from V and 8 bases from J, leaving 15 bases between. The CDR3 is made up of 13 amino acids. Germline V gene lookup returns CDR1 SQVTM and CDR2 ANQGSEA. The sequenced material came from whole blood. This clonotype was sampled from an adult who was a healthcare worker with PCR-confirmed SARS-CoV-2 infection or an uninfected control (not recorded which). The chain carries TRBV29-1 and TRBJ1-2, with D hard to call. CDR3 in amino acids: CSVERGGLGGYTF. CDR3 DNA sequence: TGCAGCGTTGAAAGAGGAGGCCTTGGGGGCTACACCTTC.